This T cell receptor (beta chain) was captured in a study of cytomegalovirus exposure and HLA in healthy donors. Study-level findings and limits: Earlier analysis looked at TCR beta V segments, and most were productive about 87% or about 30% of the time. Researchers reported in a later analysis that a missense DCLRE1C variant was tied to TCR beta V- and J-gene trimming.

Remarks on this clone: Antigen specificity is unknown.

This PCR relied on a set of 60 Vbeta primers and 13 Jbeta primers. Here immunoSEQ multiplex PCR was the method, and the copy in TCRdb shows in-frame clones only, minus some. This sample has under 200,000 clones; around four fifths occur once, and the top ten carry about 2.4%. Material for sequencing was PBMCs. This TCR came from a woman between 50 and 59 years old in good health and CMV-seropositive.

CDR3 DNA sequence: TGTGCCAGCAGCCACGGGGCGCGGGGTGACTACAATGAGCAGTTCTTC. Amino acids: CASSHGARGDYNEQFF. This rearrangement joins TRBV5-4 to TRBJ2-1, with D perhaps TRBD2 (6 bases). Trimming took off 4 bases at V and 3 bases at J, with 17 bases between the two ends. Germline V lookup: CDR1 SGHNT, CDR2 YYREEE (reference sequence). This CDR3 comprises 16 residues.